These 19 T cell receptor beta chains were sequenced from one sample in a study of CXCR3-negative and CXCR3-positive naive CD8 T cells. Each TRB cDNA library was prepared by 5' RACE (with UMI labels). One entry per CDR3 protein, without DNA, is what TCRdb gives after re-calling the 5' RACE reads. The ten top clones account for 1.5%, within a sample of approximately 70,000 distinct CDR3 sequences. Sequencing was carried out using naive CXCR3- CD8+ T cells from blood. Specified subset: CD45RO-CCR7+CD27+CD95- naive CD8+ T cells lacking CXCR3 (TNR3-). The source is a human donor in good health. Some clones in this sample may be carry-over from other donors' samples.

The chain links TRBV29-1 to TRBJ2-1; TCRdb's D gene call, TRBD1, goes unchecked for lack of DNA. CDR1 SQVTM and CDR2 ANQGSEA come from the germline V gene. CDR3 length: 16 residues. This CDR3 reads CSVEGSGGRSYNEQFF.

The chain combines TRBV14 with TRBJ2-1; TCRdb indicates TRBD2, and absent DNA this call remains unverified. The CDR3 runs to 15 residues. CDR1 is SGHDN, CDR2 FVKESK, per germline. This CDR3 reads CASSQLRLPWDEQFF.

The chain is built from TRBV20-1 and TRBJ2-5; TCRdb's assignment of TRBD2 cannot be checked, as there is no DNA. Germline V CDR1 and CDR2: DFQATT, SNEGSKA (reference sequence). CDR3 size: 18 residues. CDR3 loop: CSARAYLAGDQFQETQYF.

This chain uses TRBV29-1 with TRBJ1-1. This CDR3 region has 12 residues. The V gene's germline CDR1 is SQVTM and CDR2 ANQGSEA. Here the CDR3 reads CSVVAGTTEAFF.

The rearrangement links TRBV7-9 to TRBJ2-1. Germline V gene data show CDR1 as SEHNR and CDR2 as FQNEAQ (reference sequence). CDR3 length: 13 amino acids. The CDR3 region is CASSLQWSTEQFF.

The rearrangement uses TRBV29-1 and TRBJ2-5; TCRdb's assignment of TRBD1 cannot be checked, as there is no DNA. The germline gives CDR1 SQVTM, CDR2 ANQGSEA. The CDR3 loop spans 15 amino acids. CDR3 amino acids: CSVDRPGTAQETQYF.

The chain links TRBV14 to TRBJ2-2; checking the TCRdb D call of TRBD1 is not possible without DNA. The CDR3 consists of 17 residues. CDR1 SGHDN and CDR2 FVKESK come from the germline V gene. The chain's CDR3 is CASSQDRQAEYTGELFF.

The J gene is TRBJ2-1, the V gene TRBV5-1; the TCRdb D gene call, TRBD1, has no DNA to confirm it. Germline lookup yields CDR1 SGHRS and CDR2 YFSETQ. The CDR3 is 17 amino acids. The CDR3 here is CASSEDYLGLGGNEQFF.

V and J are TRBV10-1 and TRBJ2-1; TCRdb's D gene call, TRBD2, goes unchecked for lack of DNA. The length of the CDR3 is 18 residues. Germline-derived CDR1 and CDR2 are WNHNN and SYGVQD (reference sequence). The CDR3 here is CASSPTGLATLGSNEQFF.

The chain couples TRBV29-1 to TRBJ2-7. This CDR3 has 13 amino acids. Germline V gives CDR1 SQVTM, CDR2 ANQGSEA. The CDR3: CSVEVGNHYEQYF.

The CDR3 reads CASSYSQELHF. The chain links TRBV6-2 or TRBV6-3 to TRBJ1-5. The CDR3 covers 11 residues. The germline V gene encodes CDR1 MNHEY and CDR2 SVGEGT.

This sequence joins TRBV15 and TRBJ2-1. Germline V CDR1 and CDR2: LNHNV, YYDKDF (reference sequence). The CDR3 contains 14 residues. The chain's CDR3 is CATSRDLGYNEQFF.

The chain is built from TRBV11-3 and TRBJ2-7; TCRdb picks TRBD2, but there is no DNA to check that call. This CDR3 is built from 13 residues. Germline V gene sequence: CDR1 SGHNT, CDR2 YENEEA. CDR3 protein: CASSPALGYEQYF.

The chain links TRBV14 to TRBJ1-2. The germline gives CDR1 SGHDN, CDR2 FVKESK. The CDR3 length is 17 residues. Here the CDR3 reads CASSITPRGGDTYGYTF. The full variable domain, with the rest looked up from reference TRBV14 and TRBJ1-2, is EAGVTQFPSHSVIEKGQTVTLRCDPISGHDNLYWYRRVMGKEIKFLLHFVKESKQDESGMPNNRFLAERTGGTYSTLKVQPAELEDSGVYFCASSITPRGGDTYGYTFGSGTRLTVV.

The genes are TRBV7-9 and TRBJ1-1. The CDR3 is made up of 13 amino acids. From germline, CDR1 is SEHNR and CDR2 FQNEAQ (reference sequence). The CDR3: CASSLGRNTEAFF.

The CDR3 spells CASSSAPSGKWDGTGELFF. The V call is TRBV7-2, the J call TRBJ2-2; the TCRdb call, TRBD2, lacks DNA for checking. Germline-derived CDR1 and CDR2 are SGHTA and FQGNSA. CDR3 length: 19 amino acids.

The chain is built from TRBV15 and TRBJ2-5; the D gene TCRdb calls, TRBD1, cannot be checked with no DNA. This CDR3 has 14 residues. Looked up from germline, CDR1 is LNHNV and CDR2 is YYDKDF (reference sequence). CDR3 residues: CATSSIRGVETQYF.

The chain is built from TRBV10-2 and TRBJ2-7. The CDR3 runs to 14 residues. Germline V CDR1 and CDR2: WSHSY, SAAADI. The CDR3 here is CASSEGHGGYEQYF.

The chain uses TRBV7-2 and TRBJ2-7; without DNA, the TCRdb call of TRBD1 cannot be checked. Germline-derived CDR1 and CDR2 are SGHTA and FQGNSA. CDR3 length: 14 amino acids. The CDR3 region is CASSSTGYTYEQYF.